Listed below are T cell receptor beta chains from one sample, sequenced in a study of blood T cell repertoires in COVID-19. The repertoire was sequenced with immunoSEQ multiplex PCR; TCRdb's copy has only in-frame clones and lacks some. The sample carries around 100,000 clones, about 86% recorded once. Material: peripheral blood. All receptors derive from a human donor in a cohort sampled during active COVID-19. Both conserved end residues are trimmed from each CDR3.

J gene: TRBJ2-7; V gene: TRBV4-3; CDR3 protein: ASSQGTPGLAGWNSYEQY
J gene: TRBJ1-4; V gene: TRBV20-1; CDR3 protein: SASSGATNEKLF
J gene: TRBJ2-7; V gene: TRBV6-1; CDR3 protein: ASSGRTGVLRVEQY
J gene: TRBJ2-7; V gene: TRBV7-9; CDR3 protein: ASSLGRGGRYYEQY
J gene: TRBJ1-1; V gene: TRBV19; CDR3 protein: ASSLSPGQGRMDTEAF
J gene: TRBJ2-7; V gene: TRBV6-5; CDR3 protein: ASTQGAHSNEQY
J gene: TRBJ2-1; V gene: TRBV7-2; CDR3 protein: ASSSGLGGSYNEQF
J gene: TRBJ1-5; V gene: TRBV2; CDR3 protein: ASTLFVGQPQH
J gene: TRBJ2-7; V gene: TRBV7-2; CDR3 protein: ASSLAGAPGYEQY
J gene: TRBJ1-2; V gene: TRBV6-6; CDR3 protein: ASKRTGTGNQGYT
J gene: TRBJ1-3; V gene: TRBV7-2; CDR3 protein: ASSFDSNTIY
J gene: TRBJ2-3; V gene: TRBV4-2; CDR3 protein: ASSQPGTSGRVDTQY
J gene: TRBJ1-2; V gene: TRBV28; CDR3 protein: ASSKTGAGGYT
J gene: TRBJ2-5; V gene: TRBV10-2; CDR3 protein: ASSRDRGWETQY
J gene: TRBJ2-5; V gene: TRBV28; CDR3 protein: AGGTKKETQY
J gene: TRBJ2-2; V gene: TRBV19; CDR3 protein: ASSFIWTSGRALNTGELF